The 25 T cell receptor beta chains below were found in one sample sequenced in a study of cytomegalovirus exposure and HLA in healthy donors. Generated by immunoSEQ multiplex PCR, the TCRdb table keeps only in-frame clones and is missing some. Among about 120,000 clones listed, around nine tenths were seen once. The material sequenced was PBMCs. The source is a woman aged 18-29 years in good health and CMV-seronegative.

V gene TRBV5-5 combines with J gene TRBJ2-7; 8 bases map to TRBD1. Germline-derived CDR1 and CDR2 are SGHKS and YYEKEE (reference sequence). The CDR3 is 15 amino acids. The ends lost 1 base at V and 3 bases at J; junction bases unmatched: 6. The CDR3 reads CASSLSWTGSYEQYF. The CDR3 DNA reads TGTGCCAGCAGCTTGTCTTGGACAGGGAGCTACGAGCAGTACTTC.

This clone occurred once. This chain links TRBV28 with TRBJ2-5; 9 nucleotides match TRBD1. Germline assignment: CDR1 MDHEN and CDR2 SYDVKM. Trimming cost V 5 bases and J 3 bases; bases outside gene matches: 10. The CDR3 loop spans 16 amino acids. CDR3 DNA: TGTGCCAGCAGTCCCCCTTGGACAGGGGAAAAAGAGACCCAGTACTTC. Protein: CASSPPWTGEKETQYF. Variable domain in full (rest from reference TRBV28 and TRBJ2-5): DVKVTQSSRYLVKRTGEKVFLECVQDMDHENMFWYRQDPGLGLRLIYFSYDVKMKEKGDIPEGYSVSREKKERFSLILESASTNQTSMYLCASSPPWTGEKETQYFGPGTRLLVL.

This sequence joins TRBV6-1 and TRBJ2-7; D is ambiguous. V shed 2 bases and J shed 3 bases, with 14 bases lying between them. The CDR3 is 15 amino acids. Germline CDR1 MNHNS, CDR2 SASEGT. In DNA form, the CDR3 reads TGTGCCAGCAGTGAAATCGCAGCGCTTCACTACGAGCAGTACTTC. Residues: CASSEIAALHYEQYF.

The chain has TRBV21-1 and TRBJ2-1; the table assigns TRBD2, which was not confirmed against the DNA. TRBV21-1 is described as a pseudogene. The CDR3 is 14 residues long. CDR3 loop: CASKLGLTYNEQFF. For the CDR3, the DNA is TGTGCCAGCAAACTGGGACTGACCTACAATGAGCAGTTCTTC.

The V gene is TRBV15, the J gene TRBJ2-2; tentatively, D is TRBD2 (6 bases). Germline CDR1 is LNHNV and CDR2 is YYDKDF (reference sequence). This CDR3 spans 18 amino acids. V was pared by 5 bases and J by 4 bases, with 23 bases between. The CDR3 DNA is TGTGCCACCAGCGGCCCACGGGACGGGAGAACGAGCACCGGGGAGCTGTTTTTT. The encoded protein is CATSGPRDGRTSTGELFF.

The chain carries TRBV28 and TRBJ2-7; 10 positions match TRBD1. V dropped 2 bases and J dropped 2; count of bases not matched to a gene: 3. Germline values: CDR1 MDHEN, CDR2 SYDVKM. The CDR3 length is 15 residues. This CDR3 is CASSLGGTGAYEQYF. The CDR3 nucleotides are TGTGCCAGCAGTTTAGGGGGGACAGGGGCCTACGAGCAGTACTTC.

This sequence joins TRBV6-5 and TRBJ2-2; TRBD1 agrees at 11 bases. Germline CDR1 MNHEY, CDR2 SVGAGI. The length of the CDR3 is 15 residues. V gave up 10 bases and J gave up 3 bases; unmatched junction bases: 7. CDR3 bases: TGTGCCACCCAGGACAGGGGGCCGTACACCGGGGAGCTGTTTTTT. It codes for CATQDRGPYTGELFF.

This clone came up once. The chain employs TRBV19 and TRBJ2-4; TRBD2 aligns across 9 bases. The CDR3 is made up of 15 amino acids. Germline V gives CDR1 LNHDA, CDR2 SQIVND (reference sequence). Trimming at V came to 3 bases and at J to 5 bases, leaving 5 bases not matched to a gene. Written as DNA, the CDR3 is TGTGCCAGTAGTATGGCGCGGGAGGGTCAAAACATTCAGTACTTC. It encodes CASSMAREGQNIQYF.

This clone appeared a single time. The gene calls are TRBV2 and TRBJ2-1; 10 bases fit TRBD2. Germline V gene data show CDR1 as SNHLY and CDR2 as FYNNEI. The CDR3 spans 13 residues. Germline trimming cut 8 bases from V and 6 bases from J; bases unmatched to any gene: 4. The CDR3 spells CASLSGRANEQFF. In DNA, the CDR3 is TGTGCCAGCCTGAGCGGGAGGGCCAATGAGCAGTTCTTC.

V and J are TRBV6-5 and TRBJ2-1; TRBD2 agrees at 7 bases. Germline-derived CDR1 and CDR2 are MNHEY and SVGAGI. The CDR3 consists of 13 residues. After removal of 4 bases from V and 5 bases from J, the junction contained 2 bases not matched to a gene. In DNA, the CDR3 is TGTGCCAGCAGTTGGACTAGACACAATGAGCAGTTCTTC. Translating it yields CASSWTRHNEQFF.

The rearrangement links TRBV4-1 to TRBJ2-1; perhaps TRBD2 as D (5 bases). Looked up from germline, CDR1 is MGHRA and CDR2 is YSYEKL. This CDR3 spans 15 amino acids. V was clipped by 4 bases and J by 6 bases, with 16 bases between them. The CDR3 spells CASSRALTGTNEQFF. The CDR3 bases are TGCGCCAGCAGCCGCGCACTCACGGGAACCAATGAGCAGTTCTTC.

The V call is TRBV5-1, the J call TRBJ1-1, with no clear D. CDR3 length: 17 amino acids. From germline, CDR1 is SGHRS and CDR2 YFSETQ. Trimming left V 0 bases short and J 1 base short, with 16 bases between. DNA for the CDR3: TGCGCCAGCAGCTTGGCAGCAGGAAAGTACCCGAACACTGAAGCTTTCTTT. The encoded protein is CASSLAAGKYPNTEAFF.

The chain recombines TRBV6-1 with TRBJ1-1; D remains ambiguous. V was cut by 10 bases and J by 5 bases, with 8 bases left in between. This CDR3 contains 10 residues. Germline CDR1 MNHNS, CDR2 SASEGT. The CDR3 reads CATRVTEAFF. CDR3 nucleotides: TGTGCCACCCGTGTTACTGAAGCTTTCTTT.

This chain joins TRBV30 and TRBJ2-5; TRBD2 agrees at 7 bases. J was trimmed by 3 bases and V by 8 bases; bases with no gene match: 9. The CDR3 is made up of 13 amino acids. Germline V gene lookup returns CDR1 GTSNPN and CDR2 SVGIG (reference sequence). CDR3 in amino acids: CAHMSGTEETQYF. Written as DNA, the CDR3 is TGTGCCCACATGAGCGGGACCGAAGAGACCCAGTACTTC.

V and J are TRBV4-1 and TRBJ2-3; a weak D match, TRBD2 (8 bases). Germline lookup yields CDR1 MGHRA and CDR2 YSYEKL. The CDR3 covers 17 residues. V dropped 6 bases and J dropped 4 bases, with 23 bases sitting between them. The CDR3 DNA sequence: TGCGCCAGCAGAGGGGGCGCCAGACTAGCGTTACCAGATACGCAGTATTTT. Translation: CASRGGARLALPDTQYF.

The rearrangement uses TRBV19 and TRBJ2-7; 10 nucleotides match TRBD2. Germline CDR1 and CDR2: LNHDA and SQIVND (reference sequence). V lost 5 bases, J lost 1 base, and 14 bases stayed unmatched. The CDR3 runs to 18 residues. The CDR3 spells CASSSKGGYSGRSYEQYF. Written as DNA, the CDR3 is TGTGCCAGTAGTTCAAAGGGGGGATATAGCGGGAGGTCCTACGAGCAGTACTTC.

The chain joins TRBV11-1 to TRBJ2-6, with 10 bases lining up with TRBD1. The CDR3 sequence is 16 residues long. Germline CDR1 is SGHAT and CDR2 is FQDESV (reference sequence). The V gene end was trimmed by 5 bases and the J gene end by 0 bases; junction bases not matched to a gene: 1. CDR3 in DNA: TGTGCCAGCAGCCGGGACAGGGGCTCTGGGGCCAACGTCCTGACTTTC. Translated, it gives CASSRDRGSGANVLTF.

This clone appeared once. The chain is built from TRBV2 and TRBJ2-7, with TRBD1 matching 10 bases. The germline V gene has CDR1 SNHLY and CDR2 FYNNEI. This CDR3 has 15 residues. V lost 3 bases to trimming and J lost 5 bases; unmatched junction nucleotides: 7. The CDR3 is CASSDFKDRGDEQYF. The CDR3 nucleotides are TGTGCCAGCAGTGATTTTAAGGACAGGGGGGACGAGCAGTACTTC. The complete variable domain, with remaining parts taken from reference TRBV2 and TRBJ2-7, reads EPEVTQTPSHQVTQMGQEVILRCVPISNHLYFYWYRQILGQKVEFLVSFYNNEISEKSEIFDDQFSVERPDGSNFTLKIRSTKLEDSAMYFCASSDFKDRGDEQYFGPGTRLTVT.

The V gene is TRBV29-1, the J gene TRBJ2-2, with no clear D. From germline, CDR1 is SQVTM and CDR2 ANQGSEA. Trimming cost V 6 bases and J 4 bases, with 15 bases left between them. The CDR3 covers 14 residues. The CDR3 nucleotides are TGCAGCGTCTCTACGGGTATGAGCACCGGGGAGCTGTTTTTT. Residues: CSVSTGMSTGELFF.

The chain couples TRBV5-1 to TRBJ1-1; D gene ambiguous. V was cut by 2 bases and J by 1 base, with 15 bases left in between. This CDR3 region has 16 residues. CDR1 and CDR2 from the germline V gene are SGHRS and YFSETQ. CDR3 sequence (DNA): TGCGCCAGCAGCTTTGCTGGTGGCAGGTGGAACACTGAAGCTTTCTTT. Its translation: CASSFAGGRWNTEAFF.

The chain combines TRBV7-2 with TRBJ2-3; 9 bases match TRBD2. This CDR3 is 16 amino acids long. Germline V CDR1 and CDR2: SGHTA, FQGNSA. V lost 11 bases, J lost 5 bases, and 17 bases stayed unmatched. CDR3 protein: CASQLGGSGSQDTQYF. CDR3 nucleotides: TGTGCCTCCCAACTCGGGGGTAGCGGGAGTCAAGATACGCAGTATTTT. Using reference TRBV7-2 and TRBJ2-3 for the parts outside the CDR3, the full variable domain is GAGVSQSPSNKVTEKGKDVELRCDPISGHTALYWYRQSLGQGLEFLIYFQGNSAPDKSGLPSDRFSAERTGGSVSTLTIQRTQQEDSAVYLCASQLGGSGSQDTQYFGPGTRLTVL.

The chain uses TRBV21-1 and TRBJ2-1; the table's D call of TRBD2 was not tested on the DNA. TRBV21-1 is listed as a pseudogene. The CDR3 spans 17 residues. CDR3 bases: TGTGCCAGCAGCGGGCTAGCGGGAGCTTTTGGGAACAATGAGCAGTTCTTC. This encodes CASSGLAGAFGNNEQFF.

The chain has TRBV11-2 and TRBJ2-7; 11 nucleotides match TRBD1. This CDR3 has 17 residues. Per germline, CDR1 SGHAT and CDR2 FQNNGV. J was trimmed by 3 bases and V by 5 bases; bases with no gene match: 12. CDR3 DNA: TGTGCCAGCAGCAGGACAGGGGGCGCCTCCACCCGCTACGAGCAGTACTTC. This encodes CASSRTGGASTRYEQYF.

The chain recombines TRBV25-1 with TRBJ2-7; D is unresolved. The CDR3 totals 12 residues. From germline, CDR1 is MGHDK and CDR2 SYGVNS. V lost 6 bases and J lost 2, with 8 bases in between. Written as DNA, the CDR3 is TGTGCCAGCAGCGACTCTGCCTACGAGCAGTACTTC. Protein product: CASSDSAYEQYF.

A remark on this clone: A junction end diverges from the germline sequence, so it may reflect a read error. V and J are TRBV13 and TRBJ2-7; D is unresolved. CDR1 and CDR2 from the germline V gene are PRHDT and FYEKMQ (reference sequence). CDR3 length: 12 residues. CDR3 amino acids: CASSRDGYEQYF. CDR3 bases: TGTGCCAGCAGCCGAGACGGGTACGAGCAGTATTTC.